This T cell receptor beta chain was observed in a study of blood T cells in healthy people across ages (dated by TCRdb to about 2015). Looking at the study overall: In model experiments, roughly one uniquely barcoded TCR beta cDNA molecule per two T cells was captured by template switching. The study measured age-related changes in TCR beta repertoire diversity using deep sequencing normalized with unique cDNA molecular identifiers. The donors were split into four age groups: young (average 16 years), middle-aged (39), aged (roughly 65) and long-lived (about 82). To avoid experimental bias, donors of different ages were randomly spread across the sequencing lanes. Using the same blood draw, the study looked at two additional independent replicas of 1 million unique cDNA reads for two donors, one aged 18 to 30 and the other aged 80 or older.

The CDR3 covers 16 residues, taking in both the cysteine and the phenylalanine. Only CDR3 DNA remains: 48 bases, in frame from the first base. Between the V and J ends, shortened by 4 bases and 3 bases respectively, the junction contains 15 bases. CDR1 and CDR2 are read off the germline V gene as SGHAT and FQNNGV. Donors were roughly 40 systemically healthy Caucasian individuals from Russia aged roughly 6 to 95 years. Each donor gave approximately 9.4 milliliters of peripheral blood, drawn into EDTA-treated Vacutainer tubes. PBMCs were isolated by Ficoll-Paque density-gradient centrifugation, with at least 7 million obtained per sample. Total RNA, at least 6 micrograms per sample, was extracted from PBMCs with Trizol reagent. For every donor, an aliquot of PBMCs went through flow cytometry to measure the percentages of naive CD45RAhigh/CD27high T cells. Library generation was performed with 5' RACE. Sequencing was performed on an Illumina HiSeq 2500. The second PCR ran for about 6 to 12 cycles and used a J-beta primer mix along with a sample-barcoded 5' primer. A template-switch 5' adaptor carrying 12 random nucleotides introduced a unique molecular identifier onto each TCR beta cDNA molecule. Each sample yielded at least 2.5 million CDR3-containing paired-end reads. The Mint cDNA synthesis kit, primed by a TRBC-specific oligonucleotide, was used to synthesize first-strand cDNA from all RNA. All cDNA was treated with uracil-DNA glycosylase and then went through a first 18-cycle PCR with the universal primers M1SS and BC2_uni_R. The authors' pipeline ran thus. Each sample was normalized by randomly selecting 1 million high-quality reads, each carrying a distinct molecular identifier. Instead of being binned into consensus sequences, reads with shared molecular identifiers were discarded. CDR3 identification, clonotype clustering and error correction used MiTCR with a Q25 quality threshold and the strictest error-elimination algorithm. A nonparametric unseen species model using Euler transformation provided a lower-bound estimate of total TCR beta diversity. The public sequencing data were trimmed at Q25 with fastp and processed into clonotypes with MiXCR by TCRdb, which kept only in-frame beta chains. CDR3 protein sequences are deduplicated, and each keeps its most common genes and DNA. For this entry, the V and J calls and clone size follow TCRdb and not the study's own pipeline. The table for this sample lists 700,000 or so distinct CDR3 sequences; 22% of them were counted only once. The top ten constitute around 22% of the sample.

What the study reported, not specific to this receptor: There was a strong correlation between observed TCR beta diversity and the percentage of naive T cells measured by flow cytometry. Conclusive comparison of naive and antigen-experienced compartments was prevented by the profiling of bulk unsorted PBMCs. Donor CMV infection status was unknown, potentially confounding age-related changes in expanded clonotypes. As age increased, observed TCR beta diversity per million T cells dropped in a roughly linear way, and a significant reduction was already evident by age approximately 40. Compared with the aged group, the long-lived group had more naive CD4+ T cells, fewer expanded clones and increased TCR diversity, a pattern suggesting age selection. Estimates of total diversity from one million sequenced T cells were regarded as lower bounds and underestimates.

With regard to this clonotype: Its specific antigen is unknown. The sample holds no much larger clone one base away, and base qualities are not on file.

Sequenced material: blood. The chain employs TRBV11-2 and TRBJ1-4, with TRBD1 perhaps the D gene, on 6 matching bases. The clonotype comes from a man in his sixties or seventies in good health. The encoded CDR3 is CASSSTTGAPNEKLFF. The sequenced DNA is TGTGCCAGCAGCTCTACCACGGGGGCCCCTAATGAAAAACTGTTTTTT. Where the CDR3 stops, the reference TRBV11-2 and TRBJ1-4 genes take over; the full variable domain is EAGVAQSPRYKIIEKRQSVAFWCNPISGHATLYWYQQILGQGPKLLIQFQNNGVVDDSQLPKDRFSAERLKGVDSTLKIQPAKLEDSAVYLCASSSTTGAPNEKLFFGSGTQLSVL.